This T cell receptor (beta chain) was observed in a study of blood T cell repertoires in COVID-19. Study-level background: Spain, Italy and the United States supplied samples that represented acute and convalescent COVID-19. The analysed material was cDNA or gDNA that came from T cells, B-cell-depleted T cells, or PBMCs.

The CDR3 loop spans 14 amino acids. Germline CDR1 reads SGHRS; CDR2 reads YFSETQ. V lost 0 bases to trimming and J lost 2 bases, with 8 bases between them. Under the authors' procedure: For nucleated cells, counts were estimated from reference gene primer amplification. Profiled with immunoSEQ multiplex PCR; TCRdb holds only in-frame clones, not every one. V and J calls and clone size are as listed in that table; D and trimming were resolved from the DNA. The sample carries about 30,000 clones, about 65% recorded once. The source material was peripheral blood. The chain uses TRBV5-1 and TRBJ1-2, with D tentatively TRBD1 (5 bases). This receptor was taken from a human donor in a cohort sampled during active COVID-19. The CDR3 nucleotides are TGCGCCAGCAGCTTGGGTCCAGGGAACTATGGCTACACCTTC. Amino acid sequence: CASSLGPGNYGYTF.